The text below deals with one TCR beta chain. The data belong to a study of blood T cell repertoires in COVID-19. Overall study context: Specimens from acute and convalescent COVID-19 originated in the United States, Italy and Spain. The cDNA or gDNA used as material had been derived from T cells, B-cell-depleted T cells, or PBMCs.

J lost 5 bases, V lost 6 bases, and 4 bases had no gene match. Per the germline V gene, CDR1 is KGHDR and CDR2 is SFDVKD. This CDR3 contains 14 residues. TCRdb keeps only in-frame clones here, not all; method: immunoSEQ multiplex PCR. The sample lists about 200,000 clones, roughly 80% occurring once. The chain carries TRBV24-1 and TRBJ2-3; 10 bases agree with TRBD2. What was sequenced was peripheral blood. The sequence derives from a woman older than 75 with acute or convalescent COVID-19. The CDR3 is CATSLAGGIDTQYF. The CDR3 DNA is TGTGCCACCAGTTTAGCGGGAGGAATAGATACGCAGTATTTT.